Described below is a single T cell receptor beta chain sequence and its context. This clonotype occurred a few times. The antigen it recognizes is unknown. No much larger clonotype is one base removed from it; base qualities were not supplied. This sample is drawn from a study of human T cells and chemical hapten exposure (dated by TCRdb to the early 2020s). Background for the entire study: For sensitization, 2% DPC in acetone was applied to a roughly 2 cm by roughly 2 cm area of upper inner arm skin. In alopecia patients, the study followed how the peripheral blood TCR repertoire changed in vivo over primary and secondary sensitization to diphenylcyclopropenone (DPC), a hapten. The patient cohort, mostly female, included alopecia areata with under or over 50% scalp involvement, alopecia totalis and alopecia universalis. Patch testing was done on the upper back using Finn chambers containing 0.01% DPC, and results were scored after 6 days according to International Contact Dermatitis Research Group standards. Weekly therapeutic DPC doses were additionally applied to the scalp of patients throughout the approximately 25-week study period. The libraries were sequenced as a pool, and the TCR yield per sample differed mostly because of small variations in library volumes within the pool. Blood was sampled from patients pre-sensitization (week 0) and at 2, 6 and about 24 weeks after DPC sensitization. Nearly 30 alopecia patients gave blood for TCR sequencing at one to four time points (pre-sensitization, 2, 6 and 24 weeks). The full study reports these points: All patients had alopecia, a presumed autoimmune disease, so their immune response might differ from that of healthy individuals. Significantly more large CDR3 similarity clusters were formed by expanded TCRs than by pre-sensitization or healthy control sets, consistent with antigen-driven responses. Patch test score was positively correlated with the number of PT1 expanded TCRs, with significance at thresholds 8, 16 and 32 but not at 4. No change with DPC sensitization was found in the number of TCRs above 1 in 1000 frequency, and no evidence of global repertoire structure alterations was found. After repeated subsampling, the strength of the expansion versus patch-test correlation and the threshold at which it became significant changed.

The sample's time point label is to be understood as: pre-sensitization, week 0. The treatment or condition label, as the study defines it: therapeutic diphenylcyclopropenone sensitization with weekly scalp DPC. Blood at each patch-test visit was drawn before the patch test was applied. Patients were considered eligible if aged 18 to 70, diagnosed with alopecia and deemed suitable for DPC therapy, and patients were excluded if pregnant. Total RNA was extracted from unfractionated whole blood that had been collected in Tempus Blood RNA tubes. Libraries were prepared through RACE. Sequencing took place on a NextSeq 500. During library preparation, unique molecular identifiers were attached to individual cDNA molecules so that TCRs could be counted in a quantitative, reproducible way. Each blood RNA sample was used to sequence both TCR alpha and TCR beta chains. On the study's bioinformatics: The median number of TCRs per sample was around 100,000, ranging from about 20,000 to 750,000. The Decombinator software suite was used to annotate the V, J and CDR3 of the TCR reads. To make PS versus PT1 abundance plots, every sample was subsampled to the same number of TCRs (28,000). TCRs were defined as expanded if absent before sensitization and observed at least eight times at the 2-week time point. TCRdb reanalyzed the raw reads on its own, using fastp at Q25 for trimming and MiXCR for clone calling, and kept in-frame beta chains. Rows with a matching CDR3 protein are joined into one entry that keeps the most common DNA and genes. It is TCRdb's table, rather than the study itself, that gives the V and J calls and clone size. For this sample the table gives 150,000 to 200,000 distinct CDR3 sequences, of which 25% to 30% were detected only once. The ten largest clones represent roughly 3% of the sample.

At the junction V is shortened by 5 bases and J by 9 bases; bases outside the gene matches: 10. CDR1 and CDR2 were assigned from the germline V gene as SQVTM and ANQGSEA. The CDR3 sequence holds 14 residues, the cysteine and phenylalanine included. CDR3 DNA is the only sequence kept; it has 42 bases, read in frame from the first base. This TCR was recovered from a woman between 25 and 40 years old with alopecia areata. Some clones in this sample may be carry-over from other donors' samples. The V gene is TRBV29-1 and the J gene is TRBJ2-1; TRBD2 fits 10 bases in the junction. Sequenced material: whole blood, taken in connection with sensitization to the hapten diphenylcyclopropenone (DPC). The DNA sequence is TGCAGCGTTCATCGGGCTAGCGGGGGCGGTGAGCAGTTCTTC. Its product reads: CSVHRASGGGEQFF.